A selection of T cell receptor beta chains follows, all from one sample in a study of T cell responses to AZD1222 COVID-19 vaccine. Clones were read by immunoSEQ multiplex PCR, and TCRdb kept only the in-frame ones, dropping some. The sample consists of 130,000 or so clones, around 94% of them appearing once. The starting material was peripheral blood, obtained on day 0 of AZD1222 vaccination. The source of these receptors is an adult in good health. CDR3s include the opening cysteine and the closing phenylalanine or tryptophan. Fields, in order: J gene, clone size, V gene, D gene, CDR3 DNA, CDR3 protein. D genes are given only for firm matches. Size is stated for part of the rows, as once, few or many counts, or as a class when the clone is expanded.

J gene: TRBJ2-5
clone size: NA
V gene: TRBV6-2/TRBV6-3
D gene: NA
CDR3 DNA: TGTGCCAGCAGTTTTACCTACCAAGAGACCCAGTACTTC
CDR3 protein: CASSFTYQETQYF

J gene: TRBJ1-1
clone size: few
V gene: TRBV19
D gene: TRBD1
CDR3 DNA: TGTGCCAGTAGGACACAGGGGGCATGGACTGAAGCTTTCTTT
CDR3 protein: CASRTQGAWTEAFF

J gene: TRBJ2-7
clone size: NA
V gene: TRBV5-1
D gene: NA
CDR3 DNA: TGCGCCAGCAGCTTGAGGAACGGATACTCCTACGAGCAGTACTTC
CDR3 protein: CASSLRNGYSYEQYF

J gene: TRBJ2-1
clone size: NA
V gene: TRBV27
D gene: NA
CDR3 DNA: TGTGCCAGCAGTTTATCGTACTGGTCCAGCAATGAGCAGTTCTTC
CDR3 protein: CASSLSYWSSNEQFF

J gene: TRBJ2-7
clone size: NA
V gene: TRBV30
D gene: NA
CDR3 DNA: TGTGCCTGGAAATCTGGAGCGTCTGGTTTGTCGGGCGAGCAGTACTTC
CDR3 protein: CAWKSGASGLSGEQYF

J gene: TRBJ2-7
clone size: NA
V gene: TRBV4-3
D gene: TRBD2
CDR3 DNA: TGCGCCAGCAGCCAAGATAGCGGGACTAGCGGGAGTAACGAGCAGTACTTC
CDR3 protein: CASSQDSGTSGSNEQYF

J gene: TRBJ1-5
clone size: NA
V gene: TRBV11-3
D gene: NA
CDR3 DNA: TGTGCCAGCAGCTTAGGGTTATTCAGGGCTCAGCCCCAGCATTTT
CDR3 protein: CASSLGLFRAQPQHF

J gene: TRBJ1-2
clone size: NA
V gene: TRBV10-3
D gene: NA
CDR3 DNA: TGTGCCATCAGTGATCGGGCCTCCTATGGCTACACCTTC
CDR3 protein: CAISDRASYGYTF

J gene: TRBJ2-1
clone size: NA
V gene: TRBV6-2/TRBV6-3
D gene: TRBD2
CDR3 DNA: TGTGCCAGCAGTTACGCGGGACTACCAGGGAATGAGCAGTTCTTC
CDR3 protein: CASSYAGLPGNEQFF

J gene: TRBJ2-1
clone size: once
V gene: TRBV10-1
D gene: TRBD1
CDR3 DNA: TGCGCCAGCAGGAGCGGACAGGGCGGTGAGCAGTTCTTC
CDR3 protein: CASRSGQGGEQFF

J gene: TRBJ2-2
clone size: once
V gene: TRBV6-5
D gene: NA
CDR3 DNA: TGTGCCAGCAGTTACTCTAGGTCTAAAGCCGGGGAGCTGTTTTTT
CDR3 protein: CASSYSRSKAGELFF

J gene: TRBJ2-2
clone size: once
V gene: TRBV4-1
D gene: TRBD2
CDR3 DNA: TGCGCCAGCAGCCAACCCCCGAGGCTAGCGGGAGATGGGGAGCTGTTTTTT
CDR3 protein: CASSQPPRLAGDGELFF

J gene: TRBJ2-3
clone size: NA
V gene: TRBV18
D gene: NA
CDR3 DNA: TGTGCCAGCTCACCGGTGGAGAACACAAAGGATACGCAGTATTTT
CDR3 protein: CASSPVENTKDTQYF